This T cell receptor (beta chain) is from a study of blood T cell repertoires in COVID-19. Clones were sequenced by immunoSEQ multiplex PCR, and TCRdb holds only the in-frame ones, with some missing. The top ten clones hold approximately 34% of a sample with 15,000 to 20,000 clones, 70% to 90% of them seen once. While infection was still active, Seattle patients were enrolled and then followed longitudinally. The CDR3 is 15 residues long. V lost 6 bases, J lost 2 bases, and 14 bases lay in between. In germline, CDR1 is SNHLY, CDR2 FYNNEI. The material sequenced was peripheral blood. The origin of this receptor is a woman older than 75 with COVID-19, enrolled during active disease. The chain joins TRBV2 to TRBJ1-5; D unclear. The CDR3 loop is CASRLGSYGNQPQHF. The CDR3 nucleotides are TGTGCCAGCAGGCTTGGCTCTTATGGCAATCAGCCCCAGCATTTT.